A single T cell receptor (beta chain) is shown here with its context. The antigen is unknown. Regarding treatment: oral pan-JAK inhibitor, 5-10 mg twice daily. Reverse transcribed after extraction, RNA yielded cDNA as the sequencing template. TCRdb keeps only in-frame clones here, not all; method: immunoSEQ multiplex PCR. The sample records about 150,000 clones, 54% being singletons. V dropped 4 bases and J dropped 8 bases, with 23 bases sitting between them. Germline V gene data show CDR1 as MGHRA and CDR2 as YSYEKL. The CDR3 has 17 amino acids. This sample stems from a study of CD8+ T cells in alopecia areata. About the study: Scoring of severity for treated patients was based on percentage of affected scalp area. Study outcomes and limitations: Significant decreases in scalp clonality and expanded CD8+ clones followed tofacitinib treatment. Higher clonality and more expanded CD8+ clones appeared in lesional than normal scalp.

Here the sequenced sample was CD8+ T cells sorted from blood, taken at week 4, from a patient treated with tofacitinib. J is TRBJ1-4 and V is TRBV4-1, with D perhaps TRBD1 (6 bases). The receptor was isolated from a human donor with alopecia areata. CDR3 residues: CASSLGPWGRGEEKLFF. CDR3 nucleotide sequence: TGCGCCAGCAGCCTCGGGCCCTGGGGGCGCGGGGAAGAAAAACTGTTTTTT.